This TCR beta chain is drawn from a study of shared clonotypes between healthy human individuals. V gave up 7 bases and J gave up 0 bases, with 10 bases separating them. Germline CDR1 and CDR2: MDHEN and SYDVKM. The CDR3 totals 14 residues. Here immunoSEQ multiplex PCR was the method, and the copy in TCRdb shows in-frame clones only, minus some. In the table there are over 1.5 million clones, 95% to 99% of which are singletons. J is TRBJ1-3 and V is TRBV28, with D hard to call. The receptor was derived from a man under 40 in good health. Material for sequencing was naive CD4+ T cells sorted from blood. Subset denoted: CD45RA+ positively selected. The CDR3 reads CASTLGFSGNTIYF. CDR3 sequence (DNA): TGTGCCAGCACCCTGGGATTCTCTGGAAACACCATATATTTT. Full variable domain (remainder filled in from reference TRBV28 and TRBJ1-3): DVKVTQSSRYLVKRTGEKVFLECVQDMDHENMFWYRQDPGLGLRLIYFSYDVKMKEKGDIPEGYSVSREKKERFSLILESASTNQTSMYLCASTLGFSGNTIYFGEGSWLTVV.